The clone carrying this T cell receptor beta chain was observed at least ten times. These data come from a study of blood T cells in healthy people across ages. Alongside a J-beta primer mix, a sample-barcoded 5' primer served in a second PCR lasting 7 to 11 cycles. A single record per CDR3 protein comes from TCRdb applying MiXCR to the 5' RACE reads. The table records some 550,000 distinct CDR3 sequences, about 45% of them present only once. The CDR3 runs 15 residues. The V gene's germline CDR1 is SGHRS and CDR2 YFSETQ. The junction had 5 bases not matched to a gene; V was cut back by 4 bases and J by 3 bases.

The V and J genes are TRBV5-1 and TRBJ2-7; TRBD2 matches at 12 bases. Input material: blood. The sequence came from an elderly man in good health. CDR3 coding DNA: TGCGCCAGCAGCGAGAAGACTAGCGGGAGCTACGAGCAGTACTTC. As protein: CASSEKTSGSYEQYF. The full variable domain, rest sourced from reference TRBV5-1 and TRBJ2-7, is KAGVTQTPRYLIKTRGQQVTLSCSPISGHRSVSWYQQTPGQGLQFLFEYFSETQRNKGNFPGRFSGRQFSNSRSEMNVSTLELGDSALYLCASSEKTSGSYEQYFGPGTRLTVT.